These 29 T cell receptor beta chains share one sample of origin, sequenced in a study of shared clonotypes between healthy human individuals. The assay was immunoSEQ multiplex PCR, and TCRdb's table has in-frame clones only and misses some. The data hold 650,000 to 800,000 clones, with just over 90% observed a single time. CD45RO-negative, CCR7-selected cells formed the naive CD8 fraction, which excluded terminally differentiated effector memory CD45RA+ cells. The sequencing sample was made of naive CD8+ T cells sorted from blood. Receptor source: a man aged 25-45 years in good health.

Note on this clone: The sample holds other DNA sequences that translate to the same CDR3. V usage is TRBV27 and J usage is TRBJ2-7; 9 positions agree with TRBD1. Germline V gene data show CDR1 as MNHEY and CDR2 as SMNVEV (reference sequence). This CDR3 region has 14 residues. The V gene end was trimmed by 5 bases and the J gene end by 4 bases; junction bases not matched to a gene: 6. The CDR3 region is CASSPGTGLYEQYF. The CDR3 bases are TGTGCCAGCAGTCCCGGGACAGGGTTATACGAGCAGTACTTC.

The rearrangement links TRBV5-6 to TRBJ2-7; 7 positions agree with TRBD2. Trimming removed 0 bases from V and 2 bases from J; junction bases left unmatched: 2. CDR1 and CDR2 (germline): SGHDT, YYEEEE. This CDR3 comprises 14 residues. The DNA for the CDR3 is TGTGCCAGCAGCTTGGAAGCGGGGACCTACGAGCAGTACTTC. Translated, it gives CASSLEAGTYEQYF.

J is TRBJ2-5 and V is TRBV27, with TRBD1 identical over 9 bases. The CDR3 totals 15 residues. Germline loops: CDR1 MNHEY, CDR2 SMNVEV (reference sequence). The trim removed 6 bases at V and 3 bases at J, leaving 8 bases unmatched. CDR3 sequence (DNA): TGTGCCAGCAGCACACCGGGACAGGGTAAAGAGACCCAGTACTTC. Protein sequence: CASSTPGQGKETQYF.

CDR3 sequence: CATSSQLAGGTDTQYF. The CDR3 DNA is TGTGCCACCAGCAGCCAGCTAGCGGGAGGGACAGATACGCAGTATTTT. V usage is TRBV15 and J usage is TRBJ2-3; the match to TRBD2 covers 12 bases. Germline CDR1 is LNHNV and CDR2 is YYDKDF (reference sequence). Unmatched junction bases numbered 4, after V lost 3 bases and J lost 3 bases. The CDR3 runs 16 residues.

The J gene is TRBJ2-5, the V gene TRBV11-2, with 7 bases matching TRBD2. Germline V gene lookup returns CDR1 SGHAT and CDR2 FQNNGV. V dropped 5 bases and J dropped 2; count of bases not matched to a gene: 5. This CDR3 comprises 14 residues. The CDR3 protein is CASSPLAEQETQYF. The CDR3 bases are TGTGCCAGCAGCCCCCTAGCGGAACAAGAGACCCAGTACTTC.

J is TRBJ2-7 and V is TRBV7-6; D gene unclear. Germline values: CDR1 SGHVS, CDR2 FNYEAQ. The CDR3 length is 16 residues. V was shortened by 3 bases and J by 4 bases, with 19 bases between the two germline ends. CDR3 residues: CASSLGLLGIGYEQYF. The DNA for the CDR3 is TGTGCCAGCAGCTTGGGCCTTTTGGGGATCGGATACGAGCAGTACTTC.

A word on this clone: Other DNA sequences within the sample encode an identical CDR3. The rearrangement uses TRBV9 and TRBJ2-3; TRBD2 aligns across 8 bases. The CDR3 has 15 amino acids. The V and J ends lost 0 bases and 6 bases, in that order; junction bases with no gene match: 6. Germline V lookup: CDR1 SGDLS, CDR2 YYNGEE. This CDR3 is CASSVVGRVSDTQYF. In nucleotides, the CDR3 is TGTGCCAGCAGCGTAGTCGGGAGGGTTTCGGATACGCAGTATTTT.

This chain joins TRBV27 and TRBJ1-2; tentatively, D is TRBD1 (6 bases). The V and J ends lost 8 bases and 8 bases respectively, with 24 bases between them. There are 15 residues in the CDR3. The germline V gene encodes CDR1 MNHEY and CDR2 SMNVEV (reference sequence). The CDR3 sequence: CASWTFTQGTRGYTF. The CDR3 nucleotides read TGTGCCAGCTGGACCTTCACACAGGGCACTCGGGGCTACACCTTC.

The rearrangement links TRBV5-1 to TRBJ2-1, with TRBD1 matching over 9 bases. This CDR3 spans 14 amino acids. V lost 5 bases and J lost 5; bases outside the gene matches: 5. The germline V gene has CDR1 SGHRS and CDR2 YFSETQ. The DNA of the CDR3 is TGCGCCAGCAGTTGGGACAGGGCTGACAATGAGCAGTTCTTC. Translating it yields CASSWDRADNEQFF.

V and J are TRBV27 and TRBJ2-1; no clear D gene. From germline, CDR1 is MNHEY and CDR2 SMNVEV (reference sequence). The CDR3 has 14 amino acids. Trimming took 0 bases from V and 3 from J, leaving 6 bases between them. CDR3 nucleotides: TGTGCCAGCAGTTTATCGGCTAGCTACAATGAGCAGTTCTTC. Amino acid sequence: CASSLSASYNEQFF.

In regard to this clone: At one end the junction does not follow the germline gene, possibly because of a read error. The chain has TRBV9 and TRBJ1-1; D unclear. CDR3 length equals 13 residues. Per the germline V gene, CDR1 is SGDLS and CDR2 is YYNGEE. In DNA form, the CDR3 reads TGTGCCAGCAGCCCCCGGAGTAACACTGATGCTTTCTTT. Protein: CASSPRSNTDAFF. The whole variable domain, remainder taken from reference TRBV9 and TRBJ1-1, is DSGVTQTPKHLITATGQRVTLRCSPRSGDLSVYWYQQSLDQGLQFLIQYYNGEERAKGNILERFSAQQFPDLHSELNLSSLELGDSALYFCASSPRSNTDAFFGQGTRLTVV.

The chain carries TRBV5-1 and TRBJ2-7; 9 bases map to TRBD1. Trimming at V came to 0 bases and at J to 2 bases, leaving 15 bases not matched to a gene. CDR1 is SGHRS and CDR2 is YFSETQ in the germline V gene. The CDR3 length is 19 residues. The CDR3 is CASSLAGHQRQGGAYEQYF. The CDR3 bases are TGCGCCAGCAGCTTGGCAGGGCACCAGAGACAGGGGGGCGCCTACGAGCAGTACTTC.

The chain joins TRBV29-1 to TRBJ2-7; D not certain. The CDR3 has 13 amino acids. V lost 6 bases to trimming and J lost 4 bases, with 16 bases between them. Germline lookup yields CDR1 SQVTM and CDR2 ANQGSEA. In DNA form, the CDR3 reads TGCAGCGTGATTCTCGACAACTTTTACGAGCAGTACTTC. Protein: CSVILDNFYEQYF.

The chain couples TRBV4-3 to TRBJ2-7; D not certain. The CDR3 covers 15 residues. The V gene lost 0 bases and the J gene lost 1 base, with 10 bases spanning the gap. The germline CDR1 and CDR2 sequences are LGHNA and YSLEER. This chain's CDR3 is CASSQDWSASYEQYF. CDR3 nucleotides: TGCGCCAGCAGCCAAGATTGGTCAGCTTCCTACGAGCAGTACTTC.

This clone was recorded once. DNA for the CDR3: TGTGCCAGCAGCTGGACAGGGGACCACGAGCAGTACTTC. Translating gives CASSWTGDHEQYF. This chain connects TRBV5-6 to TRBJ2-7; 9 bases map to TRBD1. Germline V lookup: CDR1 SGHDT, CDR2 YYEEEE. V lost 3 bases to trimming and J lost 5 bases; unmatched junction nucleotides: 3. The CDR3 length is 13 residues.

The chain is built from TRBV29-1 and TRBJ2-7; D possibly corresponds to TRBD2 (8 bases). V lost 8 bases, J lost 0 bases, and 23 bases lay in between. Germline values: CDR1 SQVTM, CDR2 ANQGSEA. The CDR3 is 16 residues long. CDR3 amino acids: CSPARGGTESSYEQYF. Here the CDR3 DNA reads TGCAGCCCTGCTCGGGGGGGGACAGAGAGCTCCTACGAGCAGTACTTC.

Details on this clone: Different DNA sequences within this sample yield the same CDR3. J is TRBJ2-2 and V is TRBV13; tentatively, D is TRBD1 (5 bases). The germline CDR1 and CDR2 sequences are PRHDT and FYEKMQ (reference sequence). V was trimmed by 1 base and J by 5 bases, leaving 5 bases between them. There are 13 residues in the CDR3. The CDR3, as DNA: TGTGCCAGCAGCTTAGCAGGGACCGGGGAGCTGTTTTTT. Its protein product is CASSLAGTGELFF.

The chain recombines TRBV2 with TRBJ2-7, with D uncertain. The V end was cut by 8 bases, the J end by 4 bases, with 12 bases between. This CDR3 has 12 amino acids. Germline loops: CDR1 SNHLY, CDR2 FYNNEI. This CDR3 reads CASVGKTYEQYF. The CDR3 nucleotides are TGTGCCAGCGTAGGTAAGACATACGAGCAGTACTTC.

V and J are TRBV5-1 and TRBJ2-1, with D possibly TRBD1 on 7 matching bases. Deletions cut 6 bases from V and 4 bases from J, with 17 bases between. CDR1 SGHRS and CDR2 YFSETQ come from the germline V gene. This CDR3 comprises 15 residues. The CDR3 sequence is CASNFRPGGYNEQFF. In nucleotides, the CDR3 is TGCGCCAGCAATTTCCGTCCAGGGGGGTACAATGAGCAGTTCTTC.

The chain has TRBV2 and TRBJ1-5; possibly TRBD1 for D (6 bases). CDR1 SNHLY and CDR2 FYNNEI come from the germline V gene. Trimming took off 2 bases at V and 4 bases at J, with 12 bases between the two ends. The CDR3 is 15 amino acids. This chain's CDR3 is CASSEINRENQPQHF. The CDR3, as DNA: TGTGCCAGCAGTGAAATTAACAGGGAGAATCAGCCCCAGCATTTT.

The chain carries TRBV6-6 and TRBJ2-7, with D possibly matching TRBD1 (6 bases). Trimming took off 2 bases at V and 7 bases at J, with 15 bases between the two ends. The CDR3 runs 14 residues. CDR1 is MNHNY and CDR2 is SVGAGI in the germline V gene (reference sequence). As DNA, the CDR3 is TGTGCCAGCAGTTACGAGGGGGATGTGGGTGAGCAGTACTTC. Translating gives CASSYEGDVGEQYF.

The J gene is TRBJ2-7, the V gene TRBV9; 9 bases agree with TRBD1. Germline CDR1 and CDR2: SGDLS and YYNGEE. This CDR3 has 15 residues. The V gene end was trimmed by 0 bases and the J gene end by 6 bases; junction bases not matched to a gene: 7. The CDR3 bases are TGTGCCAGCAGCGTAGCTCCCGGGACAGGGTTCGAGCAGTACTTC. Translation gives CASSVAPGTGFEQYF. Variable domain in full (rest from reference TRBV9 and TRBJ2-7): DSGVTQTPKHLITATGQRVTLRCSPRSGDLSVYWYQQSLDQGLQFLIQYYNGEERAKGNILERFSAQQFPDLHSELNLSSLELGDSALYFCASSVAPGTGFEQYFGPGTRLTVT.

V and J are TRBV19 and TRBJ1-4; D is ambiguous. This CDR3 contains 14 residues. Germline V gene lookup returns CDR1 LNHDA and CDR2 SQIVND (reference sequence). V gave up 10 bases and J gave up 0 bases, with 12 bases separating them. The CDR3 protein is CATRKGATNEKLFF. The CDR3 region has the DNA TGTGCCACCAGGAAGGGAGCAACTAATGAAAAACTGTTTTTT.

This chain joins TRBV7-9 and TRBJ1-4; D uncertain. Trimming pared 5 bases from V and 7 bases from J, leaving 17 bases between. CDR1 SEHNR and CDR2 FQNEAQ come from the germline V gene (reference sequence). This CDR3 contains 15 residues. CDR3 nucleotides: TGTGCCAGCAGCCGCGTTGACGCCGAAACTGAAAAACTGTTTTTT. Translation gives CASSRVDAETEKLFF.

The chain links TRBV5-4 to TRBJ2-7; D possibly uses TRBD1 or TRBD2 (6 bases each). V was pared by 4 bases and J by 6 bases, with 8 bases between. The CDR3 length is 11 residues. Germline V gene sequence: CDR1 SGHNT, CDR2 YYREEE (reference sequence). CDR3 nucleotides: TGTGCCAGCAGCCGGGGGCTCGAGCAGTACTTC. Its protein is CASSRGLEQYF.

This clone was recorded only once. The CDR3 protein is CASSSLQGGNTGELFF. The CDR3 nucleotides are TGTGCCAGCAGCTCCCTACAGGGGGGAAACACCGGGGAGCTGTTTTTT. The rearrangement links TRBV5-6 to TRBJ2-2, with TRBD1 matching over 8 bases. The CDR3 consists of 16 residues. The junction had 6 bases not matched to a gene; V was cut back by 3 bases and J by 2 bases. Per germline, CDR1 SGHDT and CDR2 YYEEEE.

This chain uses TRBV28 with TRBJ2-7; D may be TRBD2 (6 bases). Deletions cut 5 bases from V and 1 base from J, with 15 bases between. From germline, CDR1 is MDHEN and CDR2 SYDVKM. There are 15 residues in the CDR3. Here the CDR3 DNA reads TGTGCCAGCAGTCAACCGGGGGAGAGGTCCTACGAGCAGTACTTC. Protein sequence: CASSQPGERSYEQYF.

The count of this clone is one. The chain carries TRBV13 and TRBJ1-1; no firm D call. The CDR3 loop spans 13 amino acids. Germline values: CDR1 PRHDT, CDR2 FYEKMQ (reference sequence). Trimming left V 4 bases short and J 4 bases short, with 10 bases between. The CDR3 region has the DNA TGTGCCAGCAGCTCCGAGTCCGTCACTGAAGCTTTCTTT. It translates to CASSSESVTEAFF.

The CDR3 spells CASSEPGLAGAVAYEQYF. For the CDR3, the DNA is TGTGCCAGTAGTGAACCGGGACTAGCGGGAGCTGTTGCCTACGAGCAGTACTTC. The genes are TRBV19 and TRBJ2-7; 14 nucleotides line up with TRBD2. CDR3 length: 18 residues. The V gene end was trimmed by 5 bases and the J gene end by 2 bases; junction bases not matched to a gene: 11. Per the germline V gene, CDR1 is LNHDA and CDR2 is SQIVND (reference sequence). The full variable domain, rest sourced from reference TRBV19 and TRBJ2-7, is DGGITQSPKYLFRKEGQNVTLSCEQNLNHDAMYWYRQDPGQGLRLIYYSQIVNDFQKGDIAEGYSVSREKKESFPLTVTSAQKNPTAFYLCASSEPGLAGAVAYEQYFGPGTRLTVT.